The T cell receptor (beta chain) under discussion was sequenced for a study of identical twins. Study findings and constraints: Excess sharing by twins proved weaker in beta out-of-frame sequences.

This clonotype has only a few counts. The antigen is unknown. Each CDR3 protein is one row after TCRdb ran MiXCR on the 5' RACE reads. The sample lists hundreds of thousands of distinct CDR3 sequences, 5.5% to 6.5% seen once, with roughly 1.8% in the top ten. The CDR3 is made up of 15 amino acids. The J segment lost 3 bases and the V segment lost 3 bases, leaving 6 bases of the junction unmatched. Germline CDR1 reads SGHNT; CDR2 reads YYREEE (reference sequence). Sequencing was performed on naive T cells sorted from blood. This receptor was obtained from a man aged 18-30 years in good health. This chain uses TRBV5-4 with TRBJ2-1; 7 bases map to TRBD1. CDR3 coding DNA: TGTGCCAGCAGCTCCTGGGACAGATTCTACAATGAGCAGTTCTTC. It codes for CASSSWDRFYNEQFF. Using reference TRBV5-4 and TRBJ2-1 for the parts outside the CDR3, the full variable domain is ETGVTQSPTHLIKTRGQQVTLRCSSQSGHNTVSWYQQALGQGPQFIFQYYREEENGRGNFPPRFSGLQFPNYSSELNVNALELDDSALYLCASSSWDRFYNEQFFGPGTRLTVL.